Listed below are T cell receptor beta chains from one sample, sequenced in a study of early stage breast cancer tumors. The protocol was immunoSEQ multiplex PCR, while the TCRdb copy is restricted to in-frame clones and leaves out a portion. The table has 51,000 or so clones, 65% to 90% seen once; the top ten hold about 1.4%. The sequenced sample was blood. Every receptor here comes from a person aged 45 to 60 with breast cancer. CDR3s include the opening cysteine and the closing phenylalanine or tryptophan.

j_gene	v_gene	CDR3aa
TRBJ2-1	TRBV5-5	CASSLVNNEQFF
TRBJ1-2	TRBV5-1	CASSLGPRTDYGYTF
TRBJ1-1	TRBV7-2	CASSFNRGRNTEAFF
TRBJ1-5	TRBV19	CASTGSLSAIMPQHF
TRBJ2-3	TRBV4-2	CAGGGGSEGRAGYTDTQYF
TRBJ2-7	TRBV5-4	CASSLWTGGPIEQYF
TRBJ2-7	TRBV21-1	CASSANPPGLNVAGEQYF
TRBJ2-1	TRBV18	CASSPVPSDSIYNEQFF
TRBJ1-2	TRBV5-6	CASSYSGYGYTF
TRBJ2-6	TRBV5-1	CASSFEGGPGANVLTF
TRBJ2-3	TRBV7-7	CASSPGTGNTDTQYF
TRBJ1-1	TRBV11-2	CASSPTAPNTEAFF
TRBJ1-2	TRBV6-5	CASSYEGPVGYTF
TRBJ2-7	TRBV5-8	CASSLVPGGISYEQYF
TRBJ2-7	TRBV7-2	CASSVSGTQTYEQYF
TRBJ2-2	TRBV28	CASSPSVGQANTGELFF
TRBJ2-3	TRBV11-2	CASSLSGTDTQYF
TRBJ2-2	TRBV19	CASSAPGHSDGELFF
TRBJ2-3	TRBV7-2	CASSPWWGSGGEDTQYF
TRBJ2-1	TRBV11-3	CASSLQGWGEQFF
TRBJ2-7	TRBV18	CASSPKDRGEQYF
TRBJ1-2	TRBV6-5	CASSMGQASYTF
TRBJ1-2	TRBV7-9	CASSTLTGDYGYTF
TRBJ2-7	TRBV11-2	CASSLGVSSYEQYF
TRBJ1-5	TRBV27	CASSIGNQPQHF
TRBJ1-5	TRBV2	CASSRGEFGQPQHF
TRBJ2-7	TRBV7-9	CASSRYYEQYF
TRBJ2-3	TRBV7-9	CASSPSADTQYF
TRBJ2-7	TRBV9	CASSQGQGYEQYF
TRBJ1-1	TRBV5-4	CASSWGQRGTMNTEAFF
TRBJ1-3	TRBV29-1	CSVDGIGNTIYF
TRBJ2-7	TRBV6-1	CASRGGQGSSEQYF
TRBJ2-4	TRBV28	CASSRAKNIQYF